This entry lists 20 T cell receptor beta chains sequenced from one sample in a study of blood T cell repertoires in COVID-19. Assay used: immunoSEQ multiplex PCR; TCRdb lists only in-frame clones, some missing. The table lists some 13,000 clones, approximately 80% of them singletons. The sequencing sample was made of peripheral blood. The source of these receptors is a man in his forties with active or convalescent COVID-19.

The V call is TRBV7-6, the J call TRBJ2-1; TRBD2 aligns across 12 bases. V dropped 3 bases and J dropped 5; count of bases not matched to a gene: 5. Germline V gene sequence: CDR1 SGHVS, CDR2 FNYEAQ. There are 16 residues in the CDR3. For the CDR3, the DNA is TGTGCCAGCAGCTTGTCTAGCGGGGGGGCCAACAATGAGCAGTTCTTC. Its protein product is CASSLSSGGANNEQFF.

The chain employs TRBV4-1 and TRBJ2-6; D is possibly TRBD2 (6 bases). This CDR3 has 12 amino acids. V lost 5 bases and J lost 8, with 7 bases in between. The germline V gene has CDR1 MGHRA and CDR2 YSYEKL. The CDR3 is CASSGGTNVLTF. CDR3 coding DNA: TGCGCCAGCAGCGGGGGGACCAACGTCCTGACTTTC.

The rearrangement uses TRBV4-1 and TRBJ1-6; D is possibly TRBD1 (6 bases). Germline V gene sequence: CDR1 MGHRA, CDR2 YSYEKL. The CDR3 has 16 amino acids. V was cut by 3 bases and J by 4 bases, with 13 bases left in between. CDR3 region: CASSHPQDRYNSPLHF. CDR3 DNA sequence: TGCGCCAGCAGCCATCCTCAGGACAGATATAATTCACCCCTCCACTTT.

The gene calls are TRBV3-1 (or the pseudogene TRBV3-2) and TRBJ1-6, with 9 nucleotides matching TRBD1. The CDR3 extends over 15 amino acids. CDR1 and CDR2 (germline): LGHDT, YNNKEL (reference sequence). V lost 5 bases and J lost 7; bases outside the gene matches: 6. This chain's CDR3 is CASSARQGGNSPLHF. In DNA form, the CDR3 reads TGTGCCAGCAGCGCCAGACAGGGGGGAAATTCACCCCTCCACTTT.

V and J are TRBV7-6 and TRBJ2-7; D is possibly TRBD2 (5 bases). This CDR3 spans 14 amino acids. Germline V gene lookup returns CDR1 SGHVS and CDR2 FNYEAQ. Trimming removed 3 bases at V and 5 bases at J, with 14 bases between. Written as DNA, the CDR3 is TGTGCCAGCAGCTTTGGTGGGAGAGGCGACGAGCAGTACTTC. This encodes CASSFGGRGDEQYF.

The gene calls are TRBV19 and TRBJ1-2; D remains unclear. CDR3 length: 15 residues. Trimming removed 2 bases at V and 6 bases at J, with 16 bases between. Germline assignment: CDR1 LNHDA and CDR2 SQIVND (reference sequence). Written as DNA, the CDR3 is TGTGCCAGTAGTATACGGACGGGGTGGGTCCATGGCTACACCTTC. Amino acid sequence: CASSIRTGWVHGYTF.

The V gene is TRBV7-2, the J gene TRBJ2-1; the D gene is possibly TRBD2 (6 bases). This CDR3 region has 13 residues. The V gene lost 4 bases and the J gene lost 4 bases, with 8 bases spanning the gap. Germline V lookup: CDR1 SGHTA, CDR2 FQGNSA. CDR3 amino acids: CASSWDFYNEQFF. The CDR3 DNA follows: TGTGCCAGCAGCTGGGACTTTTACAATGAGCAGTTCTTC.

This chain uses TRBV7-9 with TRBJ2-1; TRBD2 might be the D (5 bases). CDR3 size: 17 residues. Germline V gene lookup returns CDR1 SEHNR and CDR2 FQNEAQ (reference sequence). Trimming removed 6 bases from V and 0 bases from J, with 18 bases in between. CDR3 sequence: CASSGEHHLSSYNEQFF. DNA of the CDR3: TGTGCCAGCAGTGGGGAGCATCACCTGAGCTCCTACAATGAGCAGTTCTTC.

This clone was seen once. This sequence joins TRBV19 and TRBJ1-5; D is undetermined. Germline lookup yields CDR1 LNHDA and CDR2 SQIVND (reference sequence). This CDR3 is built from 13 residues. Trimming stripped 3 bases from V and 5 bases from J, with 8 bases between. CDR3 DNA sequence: TGTGCCAGTAGTATTGAGGTCTATCAGCCCCAGCATTTT. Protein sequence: CASSIEVYQPQHF.

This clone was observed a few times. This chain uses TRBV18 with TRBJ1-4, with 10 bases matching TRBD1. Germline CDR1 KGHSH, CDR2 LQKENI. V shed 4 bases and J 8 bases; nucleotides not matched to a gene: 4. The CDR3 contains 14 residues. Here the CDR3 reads CASSLGTGAEKLFF. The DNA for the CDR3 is TGTGCCAGCTCACTGGGGACAGGGGCCGAAAAACTGTTTTTT.

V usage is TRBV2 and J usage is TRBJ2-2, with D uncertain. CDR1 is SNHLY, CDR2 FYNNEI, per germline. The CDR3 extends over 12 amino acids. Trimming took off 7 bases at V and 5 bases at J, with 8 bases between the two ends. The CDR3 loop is CASTRETGELFF. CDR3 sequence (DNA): TGTGCCAGCACGCGAGAGACCGGGGAGCTGTTTTTT.

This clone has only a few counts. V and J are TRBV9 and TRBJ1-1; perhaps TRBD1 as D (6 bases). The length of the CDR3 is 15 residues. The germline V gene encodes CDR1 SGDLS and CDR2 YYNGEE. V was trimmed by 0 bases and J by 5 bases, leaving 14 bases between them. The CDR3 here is CASSVDGGRGTEAFF. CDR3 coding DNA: TGTGCCAGCAGCGTAGATGGGGGCCGAGGGACTGAAGCTTTCTTT.

CDR3 nucleotide sequence: TGCAGCGGATATGGGACTAGCGGGAACAATGAGCAGTTCTTC. It encodes CSGYGTSGNNEQFF. The rearrangement joins TRBV29-1 to TRBJ2-1, with 13 nucleotides matching TRBD2. The CDR3 is 14 amino acids. Germline V CDR1 and CDR2: SQVTM, ANQGSEA. V lost 7 bases, J lost 5 bases, and 5 bases stayed unmatched.

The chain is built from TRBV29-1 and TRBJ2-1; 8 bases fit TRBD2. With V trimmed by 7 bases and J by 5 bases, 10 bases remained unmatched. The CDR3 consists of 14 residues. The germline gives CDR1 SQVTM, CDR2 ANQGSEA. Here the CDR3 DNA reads TGCAGCGCTGCGGGGGGATTGGGCAACAATGAGCAGTTCTTC. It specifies CSAAGGLGNNEQFF.

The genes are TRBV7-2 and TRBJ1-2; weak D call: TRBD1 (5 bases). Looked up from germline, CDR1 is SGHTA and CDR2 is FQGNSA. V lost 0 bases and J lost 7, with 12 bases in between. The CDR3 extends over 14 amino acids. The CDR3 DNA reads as TGTGCCAGCAGCTTAGCGGTCTGGGGCGTTGGCTACACCTTC. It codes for CASSLAVWGVGYTF. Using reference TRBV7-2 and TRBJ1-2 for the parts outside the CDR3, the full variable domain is GAGVSQSPSNKVTEKGKDVELRCDPISGHTALYWYRQSLGQGLEFLIYFQGNSAPDKSGLPSDRFSAERTGGSVSTLTIQRTQQEDSAVYLCASSLAVWGVGYTFGSGTRLTVV.

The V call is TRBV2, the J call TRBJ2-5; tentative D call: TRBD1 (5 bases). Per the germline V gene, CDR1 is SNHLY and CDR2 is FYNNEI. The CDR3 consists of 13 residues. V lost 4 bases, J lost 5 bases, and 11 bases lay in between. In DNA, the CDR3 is TGTGCCAGCAGTGGGACATTTAGGGAGACCCAGTACTTC. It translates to CASSGTFRETQYF.

The CDR3 DNA sequence: TGTGCCACCAGTGATTTAAGGCTAGCGCATGACAATGAGCAGTTCTTC. It specifies CATSDLRLAHDNEQFF. The J gene is TRBJ2-1, the V gene TRBV24-1; a weak D match, TRBD2 (6 bases). Germline CDR1 KGHDR, CDR2 SFDVKD. This CDR3 region has 16 residues. Trimming removed 1 base at V and 5 bases at J, with 14 bases between.

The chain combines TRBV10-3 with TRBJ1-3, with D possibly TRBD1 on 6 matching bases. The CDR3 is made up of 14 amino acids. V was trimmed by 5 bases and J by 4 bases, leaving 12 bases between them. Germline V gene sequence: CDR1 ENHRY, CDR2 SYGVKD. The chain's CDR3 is CAISQSGDGNTIYF. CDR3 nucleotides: TGTGCCATCAGTCAATCAGGGGACGGAAACACCATATATTTT.

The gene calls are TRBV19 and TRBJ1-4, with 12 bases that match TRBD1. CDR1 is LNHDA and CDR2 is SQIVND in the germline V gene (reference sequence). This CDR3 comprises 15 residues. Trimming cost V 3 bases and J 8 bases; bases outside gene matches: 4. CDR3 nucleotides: TGTGCCAGTAGTATTATAGGGACAGGGGGCGAAAAACTGTTTTTT. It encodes CASSIIGTGGEKLFF.

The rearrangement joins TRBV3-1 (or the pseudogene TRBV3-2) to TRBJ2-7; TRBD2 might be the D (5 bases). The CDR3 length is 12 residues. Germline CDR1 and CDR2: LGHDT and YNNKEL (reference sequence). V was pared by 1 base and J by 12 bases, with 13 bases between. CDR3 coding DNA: TGTGCCAGCAGCCAAGGTCTGGACTTGTGGTACTTC. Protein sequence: CASSQGLDLWYF.